The 23 T cell receptor beta chains in this list originate from one sample, sequenced in a study of ipilimumab plus nivolumab after autologous stem cell transplantation. Sequencing used immunoSEQ multiplex PCR; TCRdb keeps in-frame clones, though not all of them. The table shows about 13,000 clones, with around three quarters occurring only once. The source material was PBMCs, sampled in a trial of ipilimumab plus nivolumab as post-transplant consolidation. These TCRs come from a male donor with diffuse large B-cell lymphoma.

The rearrangement uses TRBV19 and TRBJ2-1; no clear D gene. Germline-derived CDR1 and CDR2 are LNHDA and SQIVND (reference sequence). The V and J ends lost 1 base and 10 bases respectively, with 11 bases between them. CDR3 size: 13 residues. CDR3: CASSIGRGWEQFF. In nucleotides, the CDR3 is TGTGCCAGTAGTATAGGTCGTGGATGGGAGCAGTTCTTC.

This clone was seen more than once but under ten times. The V call is TRBV11-2, the J call TRBJ2-2; D assignment may be TRBD1 or TRBD2 (6 bases each). The germline V and J ends were trimmed by 1 base and 2 bases, with 14 bases remaining between them. CDR3 length: 17 residues. Germline assignment: CDR1 SGHAT and CDR2 FQNNGV. The CDR3 sequence is CASSLGGGSGNTGELFF. In DNA, the CDR3 is TGTGCCAGCAGCTTAGGAGGGGGTAGCGGAAACACCGGGGAGCTGTTTTTT.

The chain links TRBV11-2 to TRBJ1-2, with a weak D call TRBD1 (5 bases). The germline CDR1 and CDR2 sequences are SGHAT and FQNNGV. Trimming took 4 bases from V and 6 from J, leaving 15 bases between them. The length of the CDR3 is 14 residues. The CDR3 here is CASSSLGAGHGYTF. DNA for the CDR3: TGTGCCAGCAGCTCCCTCGGGGCAGGACATGGCTACACCTTC.

As to this clone: Compared with germline, one end of the junction differs, possibly owing to a read error. The chain uses TRBV5-3 and TRBJ1-6; D call uncertain. TRBV5-3 is recorded as an ORF, its role being uncertain. This CDR3 has 13 amino acids. CDR3 DNA sequence: TGTGCCAGCAGCTTCGGCAACCATTCACCCCTCCACTTT. Amino acids: CASSFGNHSPLHF.

The V and J genes are TRBV7-2 and TRBJ2-7; TRBD2 aligns across 8 bases. The CDR3 covers 19 residues. Germline values: CDR1 SGHTA, CDR2 FQGNSA. The J segment lost 2 bases and the V segment lost 6 bases, leaving 21 bases of the junction unmatched. CDR3 loop: CASSKNPAGGPIYAYEQYF. CDR3 sequence (DNA): TGTGCCAGCAGTAAAAACCCGGCGGGGGGACCGATCTACGCCTACGAGCAGTACTTC.

The chain has TRBV7-3 and TRBJ2-3; TRBD2 aligns across 8 bases. This CDR3 is 15 amino acids long. The junction had 9 bases not matched to a gene; V was cut back by 7 bases and J by 3 bases. Germline CDR1 reads SGHTA; CDR2 reads FQGTGA. CDR3 sequence reads: CASNTNGGRTDTQYF. CDR3 nucleotide sequence: TGTGCCAGCAACACCAATGGCGGGAGGACAGATACGCAGTATTTT.

This chain links TRBV6-5 with TRBJ2-7, with TRBD2 matching over 12 bases. This CDR3 comprises 14 residues. The germline CDR1 and CDR2 sequences are MNHEY and SVGAGI. J lost 6 bases, V lost 6 bases, and 6 bases had no gene match. The CDR3 loop reads CASSRTSGTPEQYF. CDR3 coding DNA: TGTGCCAGCAGCAGGACTAGCGGGACTCCCGAGCAGTACTTC.

The chain is built from TRBV11-2 and TRBJ1-2; D might be TRBD1 (5 bases). The CDR3 covers 17 residues. Germline-derived CDR1 and CDR2 are SGHAT and FQNNGV. The V gene lost 2 bases and the J gene lost 7 bases, with 23 bases spanning the gap. The CDR3 sequence is CASSLIWRGRTAGGYTF. The DNA for the CDR3 is TGTGCCAGCAGCTTAATTTGGAGGGGCCGCACGGCCGGTGGCTACACCTTC.

The V and J genes are TRBV18 and TRBJ2-2; D unresolved. The V gene lost 3 bases and the J gene lost 6 bases, with 8 bases spanning the gap. The CDR3 sequence is 13 residues long. Germline assignment: CDR1 KGHSH and CDR2 LQKENI. CDR3 nucleotide sequence: TGTGCCAGCTCACCTACTACGCCCGGGGAGCTGTTTTTT. Translating it yields CASSPTTPGELFF.

The chain employs TRBV2 and TRBJ1-1; TRBD1 might be the D (6 bases). Per germline, CDR1 SNHLY and CDR2 FYNNEI. The CDR3 sequence is 15 residues long. The V end was cut by 2 bases, the J end by 0 bases, with 10 bases between. CDR3 region: CASSETGNMNTEAFF. The CDR3 DNA reads as TGTGCCAGCAGTGAAACAGGGAACATGAACACTGAAGCTTTCTTT.

The chain employs TRBV30 and TRBJ2-5; 12 bases are shared with TRBD2. CDR3 length: 13 amino acids. Germline V gene data show CDR1 as GTSNPN and CDR2 as SVGIG (reference sequence). J lost 12 bases, V lost 2 bases, and 7 bases had no gene match. Written as DNA, the CDR3 is TGTGCCTGGAGTCACTCGACTAGCGGGAGAGAGTACTTC. Translation gives CAWSHSTSGREYF.

This clone qualifies as medium-sized (0.01 to 0.1%). The CDR3 sequence is CASSIDRVSFYEQYF. CDR3 nucleotide sequence: TGTGCCAGTAGTATAGATCGGGTCAGCTTCTACGAGCAGTACTTC. The chain combines TRBV19 with TRBJ2-7; D gene uncertain. Germline values: CDR1 LNHDA, CDR2 SQIVND (reference sequence). Trimming shortened V by 0 bases and J by 3 bases, and 12 bases separated the two germline ends. The CDR3 sequence is 15 residues long.

This clone occurred a few times. The chain combines TRBV27 with TRBJ1-1; TRBD1 aligns across 8 bases. The V gene end was trimmed by 4 bases and the J gene end by 0 bases; junction bases not matched to a gene: 4. The CDR3 has 15 residues. CDR1 MNHEY and CDR2 SMNVEV come from the germline V gene (reference sequence). CDR3 region: CASSSGQVMNTEAFF. The CDR3 DNA reads TGTGCCAGCAGTTCGGGACAGGTCATGAACACTGAAGCTTTCTTT.

This clone has only a few counts. V and J are TRBV16 and TRBJ1-1; maybe TRBD1 (5 bases). V lost 1 base and J 9 bases, leaving 12 bases between the germline ends. This CDR3 is 13 amino acids long. Germline V gene sequence: CDR1 KGHSY, CDR2 FQNENV. The CDR3 region has the DNA TGTGCCAGCAGCCAATTGGTGGGGGAGAAAGCTTTCTTT. Translation: CASSQLVGEKAFF.

This clone was counted a single time. V usage is TRBV2 and J usage is TRBJ2-7; 12 nucleotides line up with TRBD1. Germline CDR1 is SNHLY and CDR2 is FYNNEI. The CDR3 contains 16 residues. V was clipped by 9 bases and J by 3 bases; unmatched bases: 12. The CDR3 is CASWGSGQGAGYEQYF. Here the CDR3 DNA reads TGTGCCAGTTGGGGTTCGGGACAGGGGGCGGGCTACGAGCAGTACTTC. Variable domain in full (rest from reference TRBV2 and TRBJ2-7): EPEVTQTPSHQVTQMGQEVILRCVPISNHLYFYWYRQILGQKVEFLVSFYNNEISEKSEIFDDQFSVERPDGSNFTLKIRSTKLEDSAMYFCASWGSGQGAGYEQYFGPGTRLTVT.

V usage is TRBV14 and J usage is TRBJ2-2, with D perhaps TRBD1 or TRBD2 (5 bases each). The germline V gene has CDR1 SGHDN and CDR2 FVKESK. V was clipped by 6 bases and J by 4 bases, with 12 bases between them. The CDR3 runs 14 residues. The CDR3 loop reads CASREGLSTGELFF. The CDR3 nucleotides read TGTGCCAGCAGAGAGGGGCTAAGCACCGGGGAGCTGTTTTTT.

The chain links TRBV10-2 to TRBJ1-1, with D uncertain. The CDR3 is 13 amino acids. Between the trimmed V and J ends, which lost 4 bases and 5 bases, there was a span of 11 bases. From germline, CDR1 is WSHSY and CDR2 SAAADI. CDR3 sequence reads: CASSAEVGTEAFF. The CDR3 DNA sequence: TGCGCCAGCAGTGCGGAGGTGGGGACTGAAGCTTTCTTT.

The V gene is TRBV5-4, the J gene TRBJ2-7; 7 nucleotides line up with TRBD2. Unmatched junction bases numbered 13, after V lost 4 bases and J lost 3 bases. This CDR3 is built from 16 residues. The germline CDR1 and CDR2 sequences are SGHNT and YYREEE (reference sequence). The CDR3 protein is CASSQDLLAADYEQYF. The CDR3 DNA follows: TGTGCCAGCAGCCAAGATCTCCTAGCGGCGGACTACGAGCAGTACTTC.

J is TRBJ2-7 and V is TRBV5-1; D is ambiguous. V shed 0 bases and J shed 2 bases, with 12 bases lying between them. This CDR3 contains 15 residues. The germline CDR1 and CDR2 sequences are SGHRS and YFSETQ. CDR3 sequence reads: CASSLGRQAPYEQYF. The CDR3, as DNA: TGCGCCAGCAGCTTGGGCCGGCAGGCACCCTACGAGCAGTACTTC. Filled out from reference TRBV5-1 and TRBJ2-7, the complete variable domain reads KAGVTQTPRYLIKTRGQQVTLSCSPISGHRSVSWYQQTPGQGLQFLFEYFSETQRNKGNFPGRFSGRQFSNSRSEMNVSTLELGDSALYLCASSLGRQAPYEQYFGPGTRLTVT.

The rearrangement joins TRBV7-9 to TRBJ2-1, with TRBD2 matching 10 bases. The length of the CDR3 is 15 residues. V shed 3 bases and J 8 bases; nucleotides not matched to a gene: 7. Germline V gene data show CDR1 as SEHNR and CDR2 as FQNEAQ (reference sequence). The DNA of the CDR3 is TGTGCCAGCAGCTTGGCTAGCGGGGGAAGGGATGAGCAGTTCTTC. This codes for CASSLASGGRDEQFF.

V usage is TRBV5-6 and J usage is TRBJ1-2; perhaps TRBD1 as D (5 bases). The CDR3 contains 14 residues. V was trimmed by 1 base and J by 2 bases, leaving 9 bases between them. CDR1 and CDR2 (germline): SGHDT, YYEEEE. The CDR3 loop is CASSLQGSNYGYTF. The CDR3 region has the DNA TGTGCCAGCAGCTTGCAGGGTAGCAACTATGGCTACACCTTC.

The sample holds a few counts of this clone. The identical CDR3 is also encoded by other nucleotide sequences in the sample. This chain connects TRBV5-1 to TRBJ1-1; tentatively, D is TRBD1 (5 bases). The CDR3 extends over 14 amino acids. Germline values: CDR1 SGHRS, CDR2 YFSETQ. Trimming pared 4 bases from V and 1 base from J, leaving 11 bases between. CDR3 DNA: TGCGCCAGCAGCCTCGGGACGGGGAACACTGAAGCTTTCTTT. Translated: CASSLGTGNTEAFF.

This chain uses TRBV6-1 with TRBJ1-5; no clear D. This CDR3 is 14 amino acids long. Germline V lookup: CDR1 MNHNS, CDR2 SASEGT. The ends were cut back, 6 bases at V and 8 bases at J, with 17 bases in the middle. In DNA form, the CDR3 reads TGTGCCAGCAGCGAACAATCATTGAGGGAGCCCCAGCATTTT. It translates to CASSEQSLREPQHF.